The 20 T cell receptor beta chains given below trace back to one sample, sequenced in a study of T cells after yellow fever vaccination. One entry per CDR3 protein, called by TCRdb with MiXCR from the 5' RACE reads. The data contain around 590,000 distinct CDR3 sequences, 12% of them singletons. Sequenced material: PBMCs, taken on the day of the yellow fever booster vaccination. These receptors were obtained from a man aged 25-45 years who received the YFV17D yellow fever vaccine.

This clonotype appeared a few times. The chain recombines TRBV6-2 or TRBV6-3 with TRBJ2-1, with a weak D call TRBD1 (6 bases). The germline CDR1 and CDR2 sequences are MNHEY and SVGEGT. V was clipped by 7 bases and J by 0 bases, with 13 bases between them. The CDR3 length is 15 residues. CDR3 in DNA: TGTGCCAGCACACAACAGGGAAGCTCCTACAATGAGCAGTTCTTC. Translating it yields CASTQQGSSYNEQFF.

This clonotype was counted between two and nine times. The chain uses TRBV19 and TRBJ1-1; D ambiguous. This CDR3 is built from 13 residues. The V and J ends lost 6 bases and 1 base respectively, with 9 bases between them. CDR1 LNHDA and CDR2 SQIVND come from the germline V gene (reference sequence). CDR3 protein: CASRTTPNTEAFF. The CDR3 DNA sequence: TGTGCCAGTAGGACGACACCGAACACTGAAGCTTTCTTT.

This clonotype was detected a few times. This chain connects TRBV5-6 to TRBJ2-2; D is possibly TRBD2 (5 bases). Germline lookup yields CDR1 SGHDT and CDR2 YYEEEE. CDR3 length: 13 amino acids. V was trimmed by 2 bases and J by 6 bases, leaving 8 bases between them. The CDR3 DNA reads TGTGCCAGCAGCTTATTCGGGGCCGGGGAGCTGTTTTTT. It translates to CASSLFGAGELFF.

The DNA of the CDR3 is TGTGCCAGCAGTTTAGACTCTTCCTCTAGCACAGATACGCAGTATTTT. The encoded protein is CASSLDSSSSTDTQYF. This chain joins TRBV27 and TRBJ2-3; no definite D call. V was shortened by 2 bases and J by 0 bases, with 12 bases between the two germline ends. This CDR3 is built from 16 residues. Germline V gene sequence: CDR1 MNHEY, CDR2 SMNVEV (reference sequence).

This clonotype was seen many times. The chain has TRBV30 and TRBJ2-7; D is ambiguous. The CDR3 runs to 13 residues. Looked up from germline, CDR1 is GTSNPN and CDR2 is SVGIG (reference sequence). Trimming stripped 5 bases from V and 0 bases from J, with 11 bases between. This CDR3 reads CAWGNGASYEQYF. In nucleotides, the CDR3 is TGTGCCTGGGGCAATGGCGCCTCCTACGAGCAGTACTTC.

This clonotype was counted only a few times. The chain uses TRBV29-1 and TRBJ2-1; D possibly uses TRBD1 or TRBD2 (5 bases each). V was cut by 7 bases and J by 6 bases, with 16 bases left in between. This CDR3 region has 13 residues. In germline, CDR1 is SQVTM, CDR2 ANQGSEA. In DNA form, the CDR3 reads TGCAGCGCTGGAGGTGGGGCTGGCAATGAGCAGTTCTTC. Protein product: CSAGGGAGNEQFF.

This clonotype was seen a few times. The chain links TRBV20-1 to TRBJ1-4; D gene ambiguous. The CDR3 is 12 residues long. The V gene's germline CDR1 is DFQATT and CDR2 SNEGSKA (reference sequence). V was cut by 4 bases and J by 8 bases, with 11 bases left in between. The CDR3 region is CSANLGSEKLFF. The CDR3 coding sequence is TGCAGTGCTAACCTAGGAAGCGAAAAACTGTTTTTT.

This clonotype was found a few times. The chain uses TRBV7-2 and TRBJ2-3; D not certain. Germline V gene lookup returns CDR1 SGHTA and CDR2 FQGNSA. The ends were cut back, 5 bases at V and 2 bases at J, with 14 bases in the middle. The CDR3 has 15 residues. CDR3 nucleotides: TGTGCCAGCAGCCCCCAAATGAGCTTCACAGATACGCAGTATTTT. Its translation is CASSPQMSFTDTQYF. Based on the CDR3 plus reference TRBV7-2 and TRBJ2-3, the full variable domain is GAGVSQSPSNKVTEKGKDVELRCDPISGHTALYWYRQSLGQGLEFLIYFQGNSAPDKSGLPSDRFSAERTGGSVSTLTIQRTQQEDSAVYLCASSPQMSFTDTQYFGPGTRLTVL.

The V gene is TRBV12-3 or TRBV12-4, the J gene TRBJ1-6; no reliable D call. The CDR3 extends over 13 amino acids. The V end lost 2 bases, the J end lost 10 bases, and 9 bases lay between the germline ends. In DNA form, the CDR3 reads TGTGCCAGCAGTTTACACGGTCAATCACCCCTCCACTTT. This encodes CASSLHGQSPLHF.

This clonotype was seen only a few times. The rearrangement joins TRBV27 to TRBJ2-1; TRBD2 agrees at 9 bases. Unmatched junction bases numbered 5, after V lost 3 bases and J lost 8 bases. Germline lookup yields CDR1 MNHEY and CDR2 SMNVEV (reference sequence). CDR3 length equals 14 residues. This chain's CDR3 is CASSFASGIDEQFF. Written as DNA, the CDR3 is TGTGCCAGCAGTTTCGCTAGCGGGATCGATGAGCAGTTCTTC.

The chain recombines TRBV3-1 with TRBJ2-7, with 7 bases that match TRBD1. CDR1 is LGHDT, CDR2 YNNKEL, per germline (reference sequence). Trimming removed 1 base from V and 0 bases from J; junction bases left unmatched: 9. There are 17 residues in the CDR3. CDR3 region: CASSQVPQGHFSYEQYF. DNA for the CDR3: TGTGCCAGCAGCCAAGTCCCACAGGGGCACTTCTCCTACGAGCAGTACTTC.

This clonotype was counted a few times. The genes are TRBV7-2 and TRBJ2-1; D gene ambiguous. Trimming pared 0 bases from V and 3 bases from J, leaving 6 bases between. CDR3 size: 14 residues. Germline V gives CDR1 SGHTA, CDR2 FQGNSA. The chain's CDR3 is CASSLALGYNEQFF. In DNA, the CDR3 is TGTGCCAGCAGCTTAGCGCTAGGCTACAATGAGCAGTTCTTC.

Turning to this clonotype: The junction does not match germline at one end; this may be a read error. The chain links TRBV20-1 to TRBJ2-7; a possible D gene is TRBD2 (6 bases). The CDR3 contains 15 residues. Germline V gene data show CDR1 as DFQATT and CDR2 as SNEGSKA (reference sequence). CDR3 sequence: CCARDGRERAYEQYF. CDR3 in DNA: TGCTGTGCTAGAGATGGGCGGGAAAGGGCCTACGAGCAGTACTTC.

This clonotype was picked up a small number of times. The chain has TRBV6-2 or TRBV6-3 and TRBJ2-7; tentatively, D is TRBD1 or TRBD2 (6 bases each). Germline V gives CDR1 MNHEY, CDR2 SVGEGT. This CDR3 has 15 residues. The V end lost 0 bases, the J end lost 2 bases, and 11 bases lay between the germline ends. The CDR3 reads CASSYSRDKPYEQYF. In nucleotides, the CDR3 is TGTGCCAGCAGTTACTCGCGGGACAAACCCTACGAGCAGTACTTC.

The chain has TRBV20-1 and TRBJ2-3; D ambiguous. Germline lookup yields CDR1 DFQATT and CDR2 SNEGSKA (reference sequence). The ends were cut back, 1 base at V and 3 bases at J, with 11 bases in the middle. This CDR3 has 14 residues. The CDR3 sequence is CSARGGFGTDTQYF. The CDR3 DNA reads TGCAGTGCTAGAGGGGGATTCGGAACAGATACGCAGTATTTT.

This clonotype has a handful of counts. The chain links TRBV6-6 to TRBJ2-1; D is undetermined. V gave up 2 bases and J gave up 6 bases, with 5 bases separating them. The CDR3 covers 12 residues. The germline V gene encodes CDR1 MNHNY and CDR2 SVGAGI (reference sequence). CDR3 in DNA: TGTGCCAGCAGTTACCTGGTCAATGAGCAGTTCTTC. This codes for CASSYLVNEQFF.

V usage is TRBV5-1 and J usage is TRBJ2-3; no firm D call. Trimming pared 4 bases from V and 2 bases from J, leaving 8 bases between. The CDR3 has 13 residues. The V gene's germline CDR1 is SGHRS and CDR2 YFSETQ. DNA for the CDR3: TGCGCCAGCAGCATGGGATCCACAGATACGCAGTATTTT. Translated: CASSMGSTDTQYF.

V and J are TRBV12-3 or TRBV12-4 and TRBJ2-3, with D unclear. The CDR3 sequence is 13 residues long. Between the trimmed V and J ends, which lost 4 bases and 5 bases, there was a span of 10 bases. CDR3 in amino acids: CASSSGPLDTQYF. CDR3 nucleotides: TGTGCCAGCAGTTCAGGCCCCCTAGATACGCAGTATTTT.

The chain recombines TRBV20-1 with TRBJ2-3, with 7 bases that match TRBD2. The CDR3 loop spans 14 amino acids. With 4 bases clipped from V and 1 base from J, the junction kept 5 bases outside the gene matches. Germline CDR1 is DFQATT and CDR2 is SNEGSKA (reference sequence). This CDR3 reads CSATLAARTDTQYF. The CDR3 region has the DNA TGCAGTGCTACCCTAGCGGCCCGCACAGATACGCAGTATTTT.

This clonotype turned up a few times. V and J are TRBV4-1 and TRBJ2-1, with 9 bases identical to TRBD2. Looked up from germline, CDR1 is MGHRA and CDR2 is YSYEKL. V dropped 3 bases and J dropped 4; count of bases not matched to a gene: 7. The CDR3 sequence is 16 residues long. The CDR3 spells CASSHPAGGRYNEQFF. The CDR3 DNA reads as TGCGCCAGCAGCCATCCCGCGGGAGGGAGGTACAATGAGCAGTTCTTC.